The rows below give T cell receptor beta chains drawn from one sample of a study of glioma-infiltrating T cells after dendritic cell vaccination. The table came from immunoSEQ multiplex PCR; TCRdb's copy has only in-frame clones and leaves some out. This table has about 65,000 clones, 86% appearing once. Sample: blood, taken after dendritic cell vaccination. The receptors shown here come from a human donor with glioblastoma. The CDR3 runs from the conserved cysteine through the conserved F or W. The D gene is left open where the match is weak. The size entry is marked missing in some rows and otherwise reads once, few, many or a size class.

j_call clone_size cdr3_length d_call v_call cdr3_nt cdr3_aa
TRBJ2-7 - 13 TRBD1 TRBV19 TGTGCCACTGGGGACAGGGGGCCCTACGAGCAGTACTTC CATGDRGPYEQYF
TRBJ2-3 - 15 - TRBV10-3 TGTGCCACCCGTGGTGCACTCACTAGCACAGATACGCAGTATTTT CATRGALTSTDTQYF
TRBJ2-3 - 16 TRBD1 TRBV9 TGTGCCAGCAGCACCCACCGGGACAGGGGCACAGATACGCAGTATTTT CASSTHRDRGTDTQYF
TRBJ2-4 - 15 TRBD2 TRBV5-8 TGTGCCAGCAGCTTAGGTGAGCGGGAGAGCAGCATTCAGTACTTC CASSLGERESSIQYF
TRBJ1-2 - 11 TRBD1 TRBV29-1 TGCAGCGCTAGGACAGGGGAGGGCTACACCTTC CSARTGEGYTF
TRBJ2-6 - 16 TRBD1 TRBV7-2 TGTGCCAGCAGGTTAACAGGGGGCGCGGGGGCCAACGTCCTGACTTTC CASRLTGGAGANVLTF
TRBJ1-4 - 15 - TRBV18 TGTGCCAGCTCACCATCCCCACAAGCGGGGGAAAAACTGTTTTTT CASSPSPQAGEKLFF
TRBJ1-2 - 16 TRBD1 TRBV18 TGTGCCAGCTCCCCCCCGTTGGGACAGGGAAGGAATGGCTACACCTTC CASSPPLGQGRNGYTF
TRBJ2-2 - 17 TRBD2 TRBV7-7 TGTGCTAGCAGCAAGGGACTAGCGGGAGGAGTCACCGGGGAGCTGTTTTTT CASSKGLAGGVTGELFF
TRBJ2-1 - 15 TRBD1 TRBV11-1 TGTGCCAGCAGCTTAACAGGGGGCCGGTACAATGAGCAGTTCTTC CASSLTGGRYNEQFF
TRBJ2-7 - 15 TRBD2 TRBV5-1 TGCGCCAGCACCAATCCGTCGGGGGGGTACTACGAGCAGTACTTC CASTNPSGGYYEQYF
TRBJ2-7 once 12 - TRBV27 TGTGCCAGCATCTCCCCCGCCTACGAGCAGTACTTC CASISPAYEQYF
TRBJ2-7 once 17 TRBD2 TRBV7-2 TGTGCCAGCAGTTTGCAAATATTCGGGGGGGCAGCGGACGAGCAGTACTTC CASSLQIFGGAADEQYF
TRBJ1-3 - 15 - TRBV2 TGTGCCAGCAGGGGGGGGAAGGGCTCTGGAAACACCATATATTTT CASRGGKGSGNTIYF
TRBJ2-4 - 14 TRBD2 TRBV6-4 TGTGCCAGCAGTGAATCTAGCGGGGGGAACATTCAGTACTTC CASSESSGGNIQYF
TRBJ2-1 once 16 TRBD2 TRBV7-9 TGTGCCAGCAGCTTAGGGGCTGGCGGGAGCTACAATGAGCAGTTCTTC CASSLGAGGSYNEQFF
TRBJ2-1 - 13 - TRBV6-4 TGTGCCAGCAGTGCGGGCTCCTACAATGAGCAGTTCTTC CASSAGSYNEQFF
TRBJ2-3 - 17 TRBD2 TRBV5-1 TGCGCCAGCAGCTTAGGGTTAGCGGGAGGGATCACAGATACGCAGTATTTT CASSLGLAGGITDTQYF
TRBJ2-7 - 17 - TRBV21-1 TGTGCCAGCAGCAACGGCCCTACGGGACTAGAATTCTACGAGCAGTACTTC CASSNGPTGLEFYEQYF
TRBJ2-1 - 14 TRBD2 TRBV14 TGTGCCAGCAGCCAAGTACTAGCGGGAGAAGAGCAGTTCTTC CASSQVLAGEEQFF
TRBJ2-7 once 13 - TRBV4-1 TGCGCCAGCAGTCTAAGATTTCCCTACGAGCAGTACTTC CASSLRFPYEQYF
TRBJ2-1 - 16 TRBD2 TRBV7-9 TGTGCCAGCAGCTCGGACTTCTCCGGGACTACCAATGAGCAGTTCTTC CASSSDFSGTTNEQFF
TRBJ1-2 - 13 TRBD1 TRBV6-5 TGTGCCAGCTCAAAGGACAGGGGCGATGGCTACACCTTC CASSKDRGDGYTF
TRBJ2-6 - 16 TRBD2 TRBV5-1 TGCGCCAGCATCCGGGGGGACCGCTCTGGGGCCAACGTCCTGACTTTC CASIRGDRSGANVLTF
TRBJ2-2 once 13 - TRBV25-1 TGTGCCAGCAGTGCAACGAACACCGGGGAGCTGTTTTTT CASSATNTGELFF
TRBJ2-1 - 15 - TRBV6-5 TGTGCCAGCAGTTATGAGCGAACATTCTACAATGAGCAGTTCTTC CASSYERTFYNEQFF
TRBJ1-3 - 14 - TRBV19 TGTGCCAGTAGTGAGCAGGCGCTAGGAAACACCATATATTTT CASSEQALGNTIYF
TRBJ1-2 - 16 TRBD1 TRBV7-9 TGTGCCAGCAGCTTATGGACAGGGACCAATAACTATGGCTACACCTTC CASSLWTGTNNYGYTF
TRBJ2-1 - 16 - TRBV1 TGCACCAGCAGCACCCTGGAGGGCCAGGCCCTGAATGAGCAGTTCTTC CTSSTLEGQALNEQFF
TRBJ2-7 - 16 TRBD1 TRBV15 TGTGCCACCAGCAGAGACCCTCCGGGACAGGGATCCGAGCAGTACTTC CATSRDPPGQGSEQYF
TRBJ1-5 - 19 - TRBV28 TGTGCCAGCAGTTTATTACGGGGAGAGGATGGATTAAGCAATCAGCCCCAGCATTTT CASSLLRGEDGLSNQPQHF
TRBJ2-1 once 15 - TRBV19 TGTGCCAGTAGTATATCTAGCACCGCCTACAATGAGCAGTTCTTC CASSISSTAYNEQFF
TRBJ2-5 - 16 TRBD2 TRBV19 TGTGCCAGTAGTACCCCCTCTAGCGGGAGCGGGGAGACCCAGTACTTC CASSTPSSGSGETQYF
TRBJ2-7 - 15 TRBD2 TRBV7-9 TGTGCCAGCAGCTTAACTAGCGGAGGCCTTGGGGAGCAGTACTTC CASSLTSGGLGEQYF
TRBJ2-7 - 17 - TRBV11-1 TGTGCCAGCAGCTTAGCGGGGGGATTCTGGGCCCCCTACGAGCAGTACTTC CASSLAGGFWAPYEQYF
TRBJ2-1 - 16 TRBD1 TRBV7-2 TGTGCCAGCAGCAAGCCCAGGGGGCTTCTTTACGATGAGCAGTTCTTC CASSKPRGLLYDEQFF
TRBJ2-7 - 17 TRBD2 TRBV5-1 TGCGCCAGCAGCCCCGCCCCGGGGACTAGGAACTCCTACGAGCAGTACTTC CASSPAPGTRNSYEQYF
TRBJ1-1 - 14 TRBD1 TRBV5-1 TGCGCCAGCAGCTCGGGACAGCCGCTTCTTGAAGCTTTCTTT CASSSGQPLLEAFF
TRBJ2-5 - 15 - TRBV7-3 TGTGCCAGCAGCTTAAATGGAGTGTTCCAAGAGACCCAGTACTTC CASSLNGVFQETQYF
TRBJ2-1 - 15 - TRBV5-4 TGTGCCAGCAGCTACCCCCGCGGCTCCTACAATGAGCAGTTCTTC CASSYPRGSYNEQFF
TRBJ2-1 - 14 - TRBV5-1 TGCGCCAGCACTAAGGGGGGGGCGAGCGATGAGCAGTTCTTC CASTKGGASDEQFF
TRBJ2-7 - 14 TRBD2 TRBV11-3 TGTGCCAGCAGCTCGAGCGGGAGAGTTTACGAGCAGTACTTC CASSSSGRVYEQYF
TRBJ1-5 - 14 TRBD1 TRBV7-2 TGTGCCAGCAGCCCACAGGGGGCGAACCAGCCCCAGCATTTT CASSPQGANQPQHF
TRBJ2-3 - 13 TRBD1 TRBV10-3 TGTGCCATCAGACAGGGGGCCGAAGATACGCAGTATTTT CAIRQGAEDTQYF
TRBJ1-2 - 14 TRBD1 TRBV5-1 TGCGCCAGCAGCTTAACAGGGGCGAACTATGGCTACACCTTC CASSLTGANYGYTF
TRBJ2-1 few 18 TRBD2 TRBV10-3 TGTGCCATCAGCCGGGTGGGGACTAGCGGGCGACATTACAATGAGCAGTTCTTC CAISRVGTSGRHYNEQFF
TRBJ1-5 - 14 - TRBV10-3 TGTGCCATCAGTGAGGGTACAGGCAATCAGCCCCAGCATTTT CAISEGTGNQPQHF
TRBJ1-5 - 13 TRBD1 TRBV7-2 TGTGCCAGCAGCCTCGGACAGGCTCAGCCCCAGCATTTT CASSLGQAQPQHF
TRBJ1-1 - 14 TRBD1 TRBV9 TGTGCCAGCAGCCCAGGGGGCGGAAGCACTGAAGCTTTCTTT CASSPGGGSTEAFF
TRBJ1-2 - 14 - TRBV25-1 TGTGCCAGCAGCCTTGGAGGGTCTAACTATGGCTACACCTTC CASSLGGSNYGYTF
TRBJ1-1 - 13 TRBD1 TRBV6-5 TGTGCCAGCAGTACAGGGGTGAACACTGAAGCTTTCTTT CASSTGVNTEAFF
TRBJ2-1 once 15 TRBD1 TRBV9 TGTGCCAGCAGCTCCCCGGGACAGGGTGTCAATGAGCAGTTCTTC CASSSPGQGVNEQFF
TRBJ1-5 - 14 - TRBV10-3 TGTGCCGTTGCGGCGAGTAGTGGAAATCAGCCCCAGCATTTT CAVAASSGNQPQHF
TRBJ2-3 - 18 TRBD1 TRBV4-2 TGTGCCAGCAGCCAAGGGACAGGGGGCAAGGATTTCACAGATACGCAGTATTTT CASSQGTGGKDFTDTQYF
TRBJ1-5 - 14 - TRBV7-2 TGTGCCAGCAGCCTAGACAGAACCAATCAGCCCCAGCATTTT CASSLDRTNQPQHF
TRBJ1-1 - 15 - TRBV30 TGTGCCTGGAGTGGGAGGGGTTCAAAGAACACTGAAGCTTTCTTT CAWSGRGSKNTEAFF
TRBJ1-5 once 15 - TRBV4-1 TGCGCCAGCAGCCCCATCCGACAGGCCAATCAGCCCCAGCATTTT CASSPIRQANQPQHF
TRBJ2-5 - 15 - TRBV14 TGTGCCAGCAGTCAAGAGGGGCTACCAGGGGAGACCCAGTACTTC CASSQEGLPGETQYF
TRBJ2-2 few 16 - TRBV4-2 TGTGCCAGCAGCCAAAAAGCGGTGACGAACACCGGGGAGCTGTTTTTT CASSQKAVTNTGELFF